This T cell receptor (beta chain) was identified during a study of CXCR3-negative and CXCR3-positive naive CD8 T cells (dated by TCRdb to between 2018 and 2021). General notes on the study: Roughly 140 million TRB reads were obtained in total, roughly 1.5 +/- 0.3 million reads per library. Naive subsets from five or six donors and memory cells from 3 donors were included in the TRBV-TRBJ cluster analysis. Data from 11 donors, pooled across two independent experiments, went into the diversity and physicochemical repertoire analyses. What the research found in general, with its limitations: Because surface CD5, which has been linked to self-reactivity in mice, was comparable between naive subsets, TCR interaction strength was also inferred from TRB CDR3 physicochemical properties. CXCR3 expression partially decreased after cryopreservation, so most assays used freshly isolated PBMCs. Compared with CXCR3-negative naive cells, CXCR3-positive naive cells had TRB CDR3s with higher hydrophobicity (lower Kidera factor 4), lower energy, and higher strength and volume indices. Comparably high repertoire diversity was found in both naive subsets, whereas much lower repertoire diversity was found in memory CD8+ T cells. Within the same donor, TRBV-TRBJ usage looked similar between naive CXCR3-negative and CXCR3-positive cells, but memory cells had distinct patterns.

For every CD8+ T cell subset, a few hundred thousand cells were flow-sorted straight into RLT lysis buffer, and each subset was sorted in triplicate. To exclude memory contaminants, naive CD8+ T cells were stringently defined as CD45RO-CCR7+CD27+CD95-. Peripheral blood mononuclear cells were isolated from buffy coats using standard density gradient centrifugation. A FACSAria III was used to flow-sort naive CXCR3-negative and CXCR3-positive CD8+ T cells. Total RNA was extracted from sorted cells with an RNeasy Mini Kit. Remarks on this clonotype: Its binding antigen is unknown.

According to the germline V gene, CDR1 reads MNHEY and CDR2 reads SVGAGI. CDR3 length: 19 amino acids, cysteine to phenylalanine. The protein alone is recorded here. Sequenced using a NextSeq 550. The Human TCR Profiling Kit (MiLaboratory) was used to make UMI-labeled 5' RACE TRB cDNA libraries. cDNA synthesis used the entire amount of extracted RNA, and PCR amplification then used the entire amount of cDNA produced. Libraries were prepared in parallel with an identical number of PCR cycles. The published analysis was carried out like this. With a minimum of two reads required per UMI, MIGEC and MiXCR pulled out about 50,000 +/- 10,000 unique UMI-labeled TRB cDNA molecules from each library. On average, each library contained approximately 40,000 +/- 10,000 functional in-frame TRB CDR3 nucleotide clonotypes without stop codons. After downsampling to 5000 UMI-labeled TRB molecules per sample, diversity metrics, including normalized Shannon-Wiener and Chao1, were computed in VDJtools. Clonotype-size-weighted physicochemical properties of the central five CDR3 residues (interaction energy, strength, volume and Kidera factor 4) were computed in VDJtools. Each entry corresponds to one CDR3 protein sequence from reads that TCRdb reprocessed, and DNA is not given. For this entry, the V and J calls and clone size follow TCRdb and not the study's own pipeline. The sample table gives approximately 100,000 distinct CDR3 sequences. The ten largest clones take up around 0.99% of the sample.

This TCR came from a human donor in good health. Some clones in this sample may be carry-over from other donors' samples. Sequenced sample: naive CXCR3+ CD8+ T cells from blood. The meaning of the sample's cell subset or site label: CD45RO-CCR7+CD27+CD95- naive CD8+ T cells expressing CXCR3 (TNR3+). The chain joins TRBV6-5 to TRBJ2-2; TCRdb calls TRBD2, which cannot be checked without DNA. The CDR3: CASSPQSSGGAFGTGELFF.